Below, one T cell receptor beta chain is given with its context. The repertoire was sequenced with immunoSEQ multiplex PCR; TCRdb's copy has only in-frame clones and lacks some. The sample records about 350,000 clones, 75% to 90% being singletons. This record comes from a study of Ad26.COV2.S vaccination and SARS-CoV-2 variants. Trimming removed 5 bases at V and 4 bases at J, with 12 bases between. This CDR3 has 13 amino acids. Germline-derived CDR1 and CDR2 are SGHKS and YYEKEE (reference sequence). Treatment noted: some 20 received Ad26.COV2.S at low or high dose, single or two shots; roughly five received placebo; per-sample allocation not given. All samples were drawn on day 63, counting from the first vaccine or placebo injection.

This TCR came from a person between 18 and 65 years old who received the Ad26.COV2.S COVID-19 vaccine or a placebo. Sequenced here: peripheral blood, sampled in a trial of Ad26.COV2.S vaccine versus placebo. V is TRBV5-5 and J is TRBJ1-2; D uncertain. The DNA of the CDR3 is TGTGCCAGCAGACGGGCCTCGCTCTATGGCTACACCTTC. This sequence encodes CASRRASLYGYTF.